This T cell receptor (beta chain) was observed in a study of T cell responses to AZD1222 COVID-19 vaccine. Study details: It was second doses at about 4 or about 12 weeks that were pooled.

Study observations and caveats: Mostly white British, mostly female donors; authors suggested clonal diversity may be underestimated.

The CDR3 spans 13 residues. Looked up from germline, CDR1 is SGHRS and CDR2 is YFSETQ. V lost 1 base to trimming and J lost 13 bases, with 14 bases between them. This clone has only one observation. Its antigen remains unidentified. Assay: immunoSEQ multiplex PCR; the TCRdb copy retains only in-frame clones and omits some. The table includes 100,000 or so clones, about nine tenths detected once. This clonotype originated in an adult in good health. The material sequenced was peripheral blood, taken on day 0 of AZD1222 vaccination. The chain uses TRBV5-1 and TRBJ1-4; TRBD1 is a possible D gene (5 bases). The CDR3 here is CASSLLEGTALFF. CDR3 DNA sequence: TGCGCCAGCAGCTTGTTGGAGGGGACGGCACTGTTTTTT.